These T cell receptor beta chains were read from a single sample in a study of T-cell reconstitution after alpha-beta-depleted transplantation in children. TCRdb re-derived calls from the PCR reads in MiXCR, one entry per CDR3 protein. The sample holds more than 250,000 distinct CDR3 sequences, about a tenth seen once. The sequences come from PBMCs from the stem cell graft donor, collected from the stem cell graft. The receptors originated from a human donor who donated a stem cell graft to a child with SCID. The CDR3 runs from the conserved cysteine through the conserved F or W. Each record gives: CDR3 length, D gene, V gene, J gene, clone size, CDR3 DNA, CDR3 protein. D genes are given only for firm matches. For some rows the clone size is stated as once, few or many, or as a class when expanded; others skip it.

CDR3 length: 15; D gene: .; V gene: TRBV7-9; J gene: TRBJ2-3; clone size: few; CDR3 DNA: TGTGCCAGCAGCTTGGGGCCGGAATTCACAGATACGCAGTATTTT; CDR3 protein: CASSLGPEFTDTQYF
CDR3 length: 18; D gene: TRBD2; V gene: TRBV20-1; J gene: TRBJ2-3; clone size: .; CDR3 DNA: TGCAGTGCTAGAGAGGGTGGGAGGGGCAACCTAGCAACAGATACGCAGTATTTT; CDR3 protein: CSAREGGRGNLATDTQYF
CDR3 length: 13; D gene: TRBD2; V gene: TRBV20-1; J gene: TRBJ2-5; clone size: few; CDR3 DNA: TGCAGTGTTTGGGACTACCGTAAAGGGACCCAGTACTTC; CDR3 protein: CSVWDYRKGTQYF
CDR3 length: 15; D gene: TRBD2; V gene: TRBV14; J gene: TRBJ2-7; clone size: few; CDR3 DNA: TGTGCCAGCAGCCAAGCTACTAGCGGGGTCTACGAGCAGTACTTC; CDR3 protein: CASSQATSGVYEQYF
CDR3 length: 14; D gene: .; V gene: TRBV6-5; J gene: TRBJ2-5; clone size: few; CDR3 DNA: TGTGCCAGCAGTTACTCTGGGTTATCGGAGACCCAGTACTTC; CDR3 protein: CASSYSGLSETQYF
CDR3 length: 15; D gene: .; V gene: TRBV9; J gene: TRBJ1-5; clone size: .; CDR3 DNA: TGTGCCAGCAGCCCCGGACCGACAAGCAATCAGCCCCAGCATTTT; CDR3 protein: CASSPGPTSNQPQHF
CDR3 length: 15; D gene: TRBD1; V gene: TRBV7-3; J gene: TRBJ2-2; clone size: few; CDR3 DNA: TGTGCCAGCAGCTTAGGGGACAGGGCCACCGGGGAGCTGTTTTTT; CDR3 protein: CASSLGDRATGELFF
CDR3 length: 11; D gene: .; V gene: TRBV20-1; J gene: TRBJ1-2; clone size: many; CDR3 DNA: TGCAGTGCTAGTTCGGGACGGGGCTACACCTTC; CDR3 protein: CSASSGRGYTF
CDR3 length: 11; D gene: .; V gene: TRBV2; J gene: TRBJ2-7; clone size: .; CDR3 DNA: TGTGCCAGCAAGGATTCCTACGAGCAGTACTTC; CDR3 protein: CASKDSYEQYF
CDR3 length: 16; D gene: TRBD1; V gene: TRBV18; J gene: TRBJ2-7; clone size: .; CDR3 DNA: TGTGCCAGCTCCCTACCAGGCGGGACAGGGGTAGACGAGCAGTACTTC; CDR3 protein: CASSLPGGTGVDEQYF
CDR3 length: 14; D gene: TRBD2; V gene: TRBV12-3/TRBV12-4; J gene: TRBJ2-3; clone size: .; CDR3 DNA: TGTGCCAGCACCTCTGGGGGGGTATCAGATACGCAGTATTTT; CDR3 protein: CASTSGGVSDTQYF
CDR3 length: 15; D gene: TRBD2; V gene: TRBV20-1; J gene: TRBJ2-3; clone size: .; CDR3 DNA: TGCAGTGCCTTACCCCTAGCGGTTAGCACAGATACGCAGTATTTT; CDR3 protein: CSALPLAVSTDTQYF
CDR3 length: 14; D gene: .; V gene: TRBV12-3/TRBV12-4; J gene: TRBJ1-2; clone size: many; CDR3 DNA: TGTGCCAGCAGCCTGGATTGGACTAGCTATGGCTACACCTTC; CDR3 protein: CASSLDWTSYGYTF
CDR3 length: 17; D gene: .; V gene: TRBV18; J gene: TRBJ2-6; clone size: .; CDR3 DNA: TGTGCCAGCTCACCAGGGCCGAACCTATCTGGGGCCAACGTCCTGACTTTC; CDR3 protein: CASSPGPNLSGANVLTF
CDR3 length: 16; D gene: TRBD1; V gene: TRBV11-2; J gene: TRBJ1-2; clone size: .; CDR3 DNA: TGTGCCAGCAGCGCCCTTAGGGCAGGGGGTGACTATGGCTACACCTTC; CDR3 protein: CASSALRAGGDYGYTF
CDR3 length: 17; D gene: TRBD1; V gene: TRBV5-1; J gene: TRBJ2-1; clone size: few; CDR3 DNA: TGCGCCAGCAGCTCAGGACAGGGGGGCCTCACCTACAATGAGCAGTTCTTC; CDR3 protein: CASSSGQGGLTYNEQFF